The rows below give T cell receptor beta chains drawn from one sample of a study of blood T cell repertoires in COVID-19. Repertoires were generated with immunoSEQ multiplex PCR, while TCRdb's copy carries only in-frame clones and drops some. The sample includes 200,000 to 250,000 clones, roughly 86% of them seen just once. The specimen was peripheral blood. These TCRs come from a woman in her 70s with active or convalescent COVID-19. CDR3s include the opening cysteine and the closing phenylalanine or tryptophan. Fields, in order: J gene, D gene, V gene, clone size, CDR3 protein, CDR3 DNA. The D gene is left open where the match is weak. Some rows mark clone size as missing; the rest say once, few, many or name a class of expanded clone.

TRBJ2-5 | TRBD2 | TRBV6-1 | - | CASSEGSGGSGTQYF | TGTGCCAGCAGTGAAGGTAGCGGGGGGTCAGGGACCCAGTACTTC
TRBJ2-3 | TRBD2 | TRBV19 | few | CASRGTRKVSDTQYF | TGTGCCAGTAGAGGGACTAGAAAAGTTTCAGATACGCAGTATTTT
TRBJ1-4 | TRBD1 | TRBV18 | - | CASSPNRGSEKLFF | TGTGCCAGCTCACCAAACAGGGGTAGTGAAAAACTGTTTTTT
TRBJ1-1 | - | TRBV14 | - | CASSQDRRGEAFF | TGTGCCAGCAGCCAAGATAGGCGGGGGGAAGCTTTCTTT
TRBJ2-3 | TRBD2 | TRBV5-4 | - | CASSLPSGGDWYF | TGTGCCAGCAGCTTGCCTAGCGGCGGGGATTGGTATTTT
TRBJ1-3 | - | TRBV2 | - | CASSDPGRRNTIYF | TGTGCCAGCAGTGATCCAGGGCGGAGAAACACCATATATTTT
TRBJ2-5 | - | TRBV2 | - | CASSETPPTRGAQETQYF | TGTGCCAGCAGTGAAACCCCTCCCACACGGGGGGCACAAGAGACCCAGTACTTC
TRBJ1-6 | - | TRBV27 | - | CASSATGQTPLHF | TGTGCCAGCAGTGCCACGGGACAAACACCCCTCCACTTT
TRBJ1-1 | - | TRBV7-3 | - | CASSLFASNTEAFF | TGTGCCAGCAGCTTATTTGCCAGTAACACTGAAGCTTTCTTT
TRBJ2-3 | TRBD2 | TRBV2 | - | CASRDGTSGGVTDTQYF | TGTGCCAGCAGGGACGGGACTAGCGGGGGGGTCACAGATACGCAGTATTTT
TRBJ1-6 | - | TRBV2 | - | CASSASDGGVSPLHF | TGTGCCAGCAGCGCCTCTGACGGCGGAGTTTCACCCCTCCACTTT
TRBJ1-2 | TRBD1 | TRBV10-1 | - | CASSGYRGGGYTF | TGCGCCAGCAGTGGGTACAGGGGAGGTGGCTACACCTTC
TRBJ1-6 | - | TRBV18 | few | CASSPAVRTLPNSPLHF | TGTGCCAGCTCACCGGCGGTAAGAACTCTTCCGAATTCACCCCTCCACTTT
TRBJ2-4 | - | TRBV6-6 | - | CASREGAKNIQYF | TGTGCCAGCAGGGAGGGTGCCAAAAACATTCAGTACTTC
TRBJ1-1 | - | TRBV18 | - | CASSPEGVAEAFF | TGTGCCAGCTCACCCGAGGGTGTGGCTGAAGCTTTCTTT
TRBJ2-1 | - | TRBV12-3/TRBV12-4 | - | CASSIWGDEQFF | TGTGCCAGCAGTATATGGGGCGATGAGCAGTTCTTC
TRBJ2-3 | TRBD2 | TRBV19 | - | CASSMGSGPLGDTQYF | TGTGCCAGTAGTATGGGTAGCGGGCCATTGGGGGATACGCAGTATTTT
TRBJ2-4 | TRBD1 | TRBV5-1 | - | CASSLGTGFKNIQYF | TGCGCCAGCAGCTTGGGGACAGGATTCAAAAACATTCAGTACTTC
TRBJ1-4 | - | TRBV7-9 | - | CASSLGGGKLFF | TGTGCCAGCAGCTTGGGGGGAGGAAAACTGTTTTTT
TRBJ1-5 | - | TRBV5-6 | - | CASSLVEGNQPQHF | TGTGCCAGCAGCTTGGTAGAGGGCAATCAGCCCCAGCATTTT
TRBJ1-2 | - | TRBV6-5 | - | CASSYGAGGYTF | TGTGCCAGCAGTTATGGTGCGGGTGGCTACACCTTC
TRBJ2-7 | - | TRBV5-6 | - | CASSGQLLSYEQYF | TGTGCCAGCAGCGGACAACTGCTATCCTACGAGCAGTACTTC
TRBJ2-6 | - | TRBV27 | - | CASSLLAGANVLTF | TGTGCCAGCAGTTTATTGGCCGGGGCCAACGTCCTGACTTTC
TRBJ2-3 | TRBD2 | TRBV19 | - | CATRTSGGSTDTQYF | TGTGCCACCCGGACTAGCGGGGGTAGCACAGATACGCAGTATTTT
TRBJ1-2 | TRBD1 | TRBV6-5 | - | CASSYGTGDSGYTF | TGTGCCAGCAGTTATGGGACAGGGGATAGTGGCTACACCTTC
TRBJ1-6 | TRBD1 | TRBV5-1 | - | CASTQGVSGKSPLHF | TGCGCCAGCACCCAGGGGGTGTCAGGGAAATCACCCCTCCACTTT
TRBJ2-3 | - | TRBV11-2 | - | CASSLGVGVVDTQYF | TGTGCCAGCAGCTTAGGGGTAGGGGTGGTAGATACGCAGTATTTT
TRBJ1-5 | - | TRBV2 | - | CASSEGQGRDQPQHF | TGTGCCAGCAGTGAGGGGCAGGGGAGGGATCAGCCCCAGCATTTT
TRBJ1-1 | - | TRBV18 | - | CASSPNTWEAFF | TGTGCCAGCTCACCCAATACATGGGAAGCTTTCTTT
TRBJ1-2 | TRBD1 | TRBV3-1/TRBV3-2 | - | CASRKLQGANGYTF | TGTGCCAGCAGGAAGTTACAGGGGGCAAATGGCTACACCTTC
TRBJ2-7 | - | TRBV3-1/TRBV3-2 | - | CASSQVEASYEQYF | TGTGCCAGCAGCCAAGTGGAGGCCTCCTACGAGCAGTACTTC
TRBJ1-6 | - | TRBV6-2/TRBV6-3 | - | CASSYEGGRPVGSPLHF | TGTGCCAGCAGTTACGAAGGAGGCAGGCCTGTTGGTTCACCCCTCCACTTT
TRBJ1-1 | - | TRBV6-6 | - | CASASTWNTEAFF | TGTGCCAGCGCGTCCACTTGGAACACTGAAGCTTTCTTT
TRBJ1-2 | - | TRBV4-1 | - | CASSQVPGVMIYIGYTF | TGCGCCAGCAGCCAAGTGCCGGGAGTGATGATCTATATCGGCTACACCTTC
TRBJ1-4 | TRBD1 | TRBV4-1 | - | CASSQGGGTVNEKLFF | TGCGCCAGCAGCCAAGGGGGCGGGACAGTTAATGAAAAACTGTTTTTT
TRBJ2-5 | TRBD1 | TRBV7-9 | - | CASSSPDRDQETQYF | TGTGCCAGCAGCTCGCCCGACAGGGACCAAGAGACCCAGTACTTC
TRBJ1-4 | - | TRBV15 | - | CATRGQERKLFF | TGTGCCACCAGGGGGCAGGAGAGAAAACTGTTTTTT
TRBJ1-4 | TRBD1 | TRBV5-6 | - | CASSFYNRGFEKLFF | TGTGCCAGCAGCTTTTATAACAGGGGGTTCGAAAAACTGTTTTTT
TRBJ1-1 | TRBD1 | TRBV4-3 | - | CASRQGGNTEAFF | TGCGCCAGTCGACAGGGTGGGAACACTGAAGCTTTCTTT
TRBJ1-1 | - | TRBV9 | - | CASSVAPRGNTEAFF | TGTGCCAGCAGCGTAGCTCCCAGGGGGAACACTGAAGCTTTCTTT
TRBJ1-6 | - | TRBV9 | - | CASSLLDSPYNSPLHF | TGTGCCAGCAGCCTTCTAGATAGCCCCTATAATTCACCCCTCCACTTT
TRBJ2-3 | TRBD1 | TRBV4-1 | - | CASSQQNRGGTQYF | TGCGCCAGCAGCCAACAAAACAGGGGTGGAACGCAGTATTTT
TRBJ2-5 | - | TRBV3-1/TRBV3-2 | - | CASSHRGRETQYF | TGTGCCAGCAGCCACAGAGGCCGAGAGACCCAGTACTTC
TRBJ2-3 | TRBD1 | TRBV9 | - | CASGTGNTDTQYF | TGTGCCAGCGGGACAGGGAACACAGATACGCAGTATTTT
TRBJ1-1 | TRBD1 | TRBV28 | few | CASSPPQGARLGTEAFF | TGTGCCAGCAGCCCCCCCCAGGGGGCCCGTTTAGGCACTGAAGCTTTCTTT
TRBJ2-7 | TRBD2 | TRBV28 | - | CASSLFSPGVAGGPYEQYF | TGTGCCAGCAGTTTATTCTCCCCCGGGGTAGCGGGGGGCCCCTACGAACAGTACTTC
TRBJ1-3 | - | TRBV19 | - | CASSDTPRVGIYF | TGTGCCAGTAGTGACACTCCCAGGGTCGGCATATATTTT
TRBJ1-1 | - | TRBV5-1 | - | CASTLWLHGDMNTEAFF | TGCGCCAGCACCCTTTGGCTACACGGCGACATGAACACTGAAGCTTTCTTT
TRBJ2-2 | - | TRBV14 | - | CASSPLGEGNTGELFF | TGTGCCAGCAGCCCACTGGGCGAGGGAAACACCGGGGAGCTGTTTTTT
TRBJ2-7 | - | TRBV4-3 | - | CASSQDWARSYEQYF | TGCGCCAGCAGCCAAGATTGGGCCCGATCCTACGAGCAGTACTTC
TRBJ1-5 | - | TRBV24-1 | - | CATSDPDRNQPQHF | TGTGCCACCAGTGACCCCGACAGGAATCAGCCCCAGCATTTT
TRBJ2-5 | - | TRBV19 | - | CASSLTHRGKETQYF | TGTGCCAGTAGTCTAACCCATCGGGGTAAAGAGACCCAGTACTTC